This T cell receptor beta chain comes out of a study of T cells in Graves' hyperthyroidism and ophthalmopathy. Study-level findings and limits: The majority of expanded thyroid clonotypes above 0.001 also appeared in blood. Researchers report that a 13 V-J model separated ophthalmopathy from stable hyperthyroidism. Ophthalmopathy prediction by the model preceded onset by a median approximately six months.

Germline V gene lookup returns CDR1 SNHLY and CDR2 FYNNEI. Trimming left V 3 bases short and J 0 bases short, with 8 bases between. This CDR3 contains 14 residues. Details on this clonotype: Its target is unknown.

Not enrolled were patients with uncontrolled infection, other autoimmune disease, pregnancy or lactation. Authors of the study amplified TCR beta CDR3 regions from RNA transcripts. TCR CDR3 regions were first amplified by RT-PCR with HTBI primers. TCRdb analysed the multiplex PCR reads with MiXCR anew, one entry per CDR3 protein. The sample lists about 270,000 distinct CDR3 sequences; about 20% were seen once. The specimen was blood. The chain combines TRBV2 with TRBJ1-1; TRBD1 is a possible D gene (5 bases). This TCR derives from a man under 40 with Graves' ophthalmopathy. In nucleotides, the CDR3 is TGTGCCAGCAGTGATCTGGGGGTGAACACTGAAGCTTTCTTT. This translates into CASSDLGVNTEAFF.